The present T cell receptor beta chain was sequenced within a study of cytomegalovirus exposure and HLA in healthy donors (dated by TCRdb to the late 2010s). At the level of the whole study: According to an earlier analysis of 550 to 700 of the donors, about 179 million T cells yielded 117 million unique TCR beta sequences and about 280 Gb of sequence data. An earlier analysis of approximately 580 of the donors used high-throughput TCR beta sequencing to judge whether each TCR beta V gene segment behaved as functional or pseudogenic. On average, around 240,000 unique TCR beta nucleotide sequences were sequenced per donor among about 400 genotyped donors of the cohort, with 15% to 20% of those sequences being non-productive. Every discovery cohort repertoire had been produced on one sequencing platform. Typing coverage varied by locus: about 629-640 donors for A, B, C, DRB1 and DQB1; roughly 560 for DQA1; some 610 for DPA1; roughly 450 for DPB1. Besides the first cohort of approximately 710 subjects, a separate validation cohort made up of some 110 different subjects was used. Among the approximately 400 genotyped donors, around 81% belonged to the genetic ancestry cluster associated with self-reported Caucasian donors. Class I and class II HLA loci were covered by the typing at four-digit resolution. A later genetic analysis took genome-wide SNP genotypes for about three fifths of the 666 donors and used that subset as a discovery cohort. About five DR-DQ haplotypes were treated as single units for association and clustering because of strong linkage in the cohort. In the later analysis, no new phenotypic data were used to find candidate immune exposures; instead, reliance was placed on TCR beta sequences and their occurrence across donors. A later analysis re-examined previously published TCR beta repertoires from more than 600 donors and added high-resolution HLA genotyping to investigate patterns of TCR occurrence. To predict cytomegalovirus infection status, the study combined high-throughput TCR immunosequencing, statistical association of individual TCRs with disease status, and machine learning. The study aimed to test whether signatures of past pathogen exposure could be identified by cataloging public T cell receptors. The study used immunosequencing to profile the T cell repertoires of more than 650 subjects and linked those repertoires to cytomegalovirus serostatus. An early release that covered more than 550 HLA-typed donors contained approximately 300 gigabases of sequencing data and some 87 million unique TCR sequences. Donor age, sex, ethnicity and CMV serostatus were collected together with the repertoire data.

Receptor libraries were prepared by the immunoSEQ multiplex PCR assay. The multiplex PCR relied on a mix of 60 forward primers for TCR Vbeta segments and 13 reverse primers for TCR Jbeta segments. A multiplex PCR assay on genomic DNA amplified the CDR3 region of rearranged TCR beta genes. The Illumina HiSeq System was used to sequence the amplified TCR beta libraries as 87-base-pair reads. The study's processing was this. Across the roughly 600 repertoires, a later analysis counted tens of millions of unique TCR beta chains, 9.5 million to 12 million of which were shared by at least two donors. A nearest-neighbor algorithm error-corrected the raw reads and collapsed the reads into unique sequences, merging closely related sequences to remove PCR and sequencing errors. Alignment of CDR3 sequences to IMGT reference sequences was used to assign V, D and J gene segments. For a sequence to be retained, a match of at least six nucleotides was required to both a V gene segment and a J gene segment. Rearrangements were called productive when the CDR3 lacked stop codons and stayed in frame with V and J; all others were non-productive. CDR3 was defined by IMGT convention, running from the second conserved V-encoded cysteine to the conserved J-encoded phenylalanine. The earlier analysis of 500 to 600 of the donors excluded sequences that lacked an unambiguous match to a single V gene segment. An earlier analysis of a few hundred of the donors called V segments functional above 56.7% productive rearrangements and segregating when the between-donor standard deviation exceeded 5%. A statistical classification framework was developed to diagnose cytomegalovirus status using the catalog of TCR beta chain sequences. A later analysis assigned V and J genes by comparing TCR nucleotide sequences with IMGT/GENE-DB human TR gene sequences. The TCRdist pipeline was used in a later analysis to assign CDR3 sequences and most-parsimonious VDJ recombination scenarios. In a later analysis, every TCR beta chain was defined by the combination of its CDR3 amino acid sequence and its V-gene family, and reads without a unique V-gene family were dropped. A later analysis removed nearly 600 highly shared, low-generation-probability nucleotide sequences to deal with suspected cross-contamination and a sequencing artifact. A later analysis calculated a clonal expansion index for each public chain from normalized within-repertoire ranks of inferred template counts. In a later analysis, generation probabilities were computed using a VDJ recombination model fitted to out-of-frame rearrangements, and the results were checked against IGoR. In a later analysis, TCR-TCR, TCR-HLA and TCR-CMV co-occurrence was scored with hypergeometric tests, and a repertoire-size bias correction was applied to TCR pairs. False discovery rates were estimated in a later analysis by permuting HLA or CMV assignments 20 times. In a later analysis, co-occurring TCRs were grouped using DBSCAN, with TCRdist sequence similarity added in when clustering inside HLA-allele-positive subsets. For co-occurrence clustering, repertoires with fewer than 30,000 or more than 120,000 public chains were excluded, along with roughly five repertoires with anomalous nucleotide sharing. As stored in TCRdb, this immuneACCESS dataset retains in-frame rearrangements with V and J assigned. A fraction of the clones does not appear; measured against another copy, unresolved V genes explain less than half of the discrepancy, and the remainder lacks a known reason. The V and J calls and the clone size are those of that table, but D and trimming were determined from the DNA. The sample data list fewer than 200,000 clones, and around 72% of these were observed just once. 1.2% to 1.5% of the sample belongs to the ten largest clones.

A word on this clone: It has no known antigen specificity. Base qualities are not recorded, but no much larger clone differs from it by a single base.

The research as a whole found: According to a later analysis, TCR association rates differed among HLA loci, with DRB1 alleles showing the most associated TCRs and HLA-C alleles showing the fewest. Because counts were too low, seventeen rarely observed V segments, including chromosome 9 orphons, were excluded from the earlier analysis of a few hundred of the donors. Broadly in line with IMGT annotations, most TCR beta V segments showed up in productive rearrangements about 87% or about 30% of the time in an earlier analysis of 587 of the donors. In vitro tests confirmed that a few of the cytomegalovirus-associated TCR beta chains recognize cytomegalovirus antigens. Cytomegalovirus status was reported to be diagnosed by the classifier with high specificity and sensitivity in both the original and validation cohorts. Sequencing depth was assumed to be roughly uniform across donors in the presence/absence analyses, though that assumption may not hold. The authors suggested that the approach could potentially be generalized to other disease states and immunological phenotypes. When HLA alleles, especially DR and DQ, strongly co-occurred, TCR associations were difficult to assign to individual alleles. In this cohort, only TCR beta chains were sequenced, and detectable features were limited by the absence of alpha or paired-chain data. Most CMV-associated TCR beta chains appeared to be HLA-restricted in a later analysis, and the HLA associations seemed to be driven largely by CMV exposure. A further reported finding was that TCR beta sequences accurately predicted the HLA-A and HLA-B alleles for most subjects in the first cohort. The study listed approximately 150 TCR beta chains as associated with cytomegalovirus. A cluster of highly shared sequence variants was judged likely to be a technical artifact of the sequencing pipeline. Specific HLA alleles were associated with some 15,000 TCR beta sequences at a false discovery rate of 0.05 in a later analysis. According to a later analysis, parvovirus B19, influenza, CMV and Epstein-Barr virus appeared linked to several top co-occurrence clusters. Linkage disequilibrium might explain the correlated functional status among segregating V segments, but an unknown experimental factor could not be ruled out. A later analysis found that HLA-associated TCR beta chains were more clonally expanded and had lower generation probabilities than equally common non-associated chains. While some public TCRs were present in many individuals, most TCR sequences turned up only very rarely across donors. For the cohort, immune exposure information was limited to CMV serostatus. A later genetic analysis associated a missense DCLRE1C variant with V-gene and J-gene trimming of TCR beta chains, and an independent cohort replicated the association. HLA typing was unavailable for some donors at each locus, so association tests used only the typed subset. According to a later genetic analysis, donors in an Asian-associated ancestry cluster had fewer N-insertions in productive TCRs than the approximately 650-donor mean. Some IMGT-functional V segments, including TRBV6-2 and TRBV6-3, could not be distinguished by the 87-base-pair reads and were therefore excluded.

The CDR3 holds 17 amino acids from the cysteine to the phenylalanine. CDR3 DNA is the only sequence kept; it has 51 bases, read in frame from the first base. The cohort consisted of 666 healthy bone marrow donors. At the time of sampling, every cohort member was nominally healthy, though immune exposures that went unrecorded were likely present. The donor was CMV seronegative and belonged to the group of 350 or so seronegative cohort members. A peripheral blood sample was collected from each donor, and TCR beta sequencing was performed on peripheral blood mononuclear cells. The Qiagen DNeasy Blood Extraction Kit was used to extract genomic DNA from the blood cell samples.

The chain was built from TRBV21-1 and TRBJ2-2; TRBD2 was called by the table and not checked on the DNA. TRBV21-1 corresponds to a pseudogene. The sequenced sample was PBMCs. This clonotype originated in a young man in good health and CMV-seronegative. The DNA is TGTGCCAGCAGCAAAGGAGGGGGGAGGGAAGACGCCGGGGAGCTGTTTTTT. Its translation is CASSKGGGREDAGELFF.